This T cell receptor (beta chain) was sequenced during a study of blood T cells in healthy people across ages (dated by TCRdb to about 2015). As for the study more broadly: In model experiments, template switching captured roughly one uniquely barcoded TCR beta cDNA molecule for every two T cells. The study analyzed two additional independent replicas of 1 million unique cDNA reads from the same blood draw for two donors, one aged 18 to 29 and one aged 80 or older. Four age groups were formed from the donors: young (average around 15 years), middle-aged (approximately 40), aged (roughly 58) and long-lived (less than 85). Using deep sequencing normalized with unique cDNA molecular identifiers, the study measured how TCR beta repertoire diversity changes with age. Donors of different ages were randomly distributed across sequencing lanes to avoid experimental bias. Points the paper makes about the study in general: Because the CMV infection status of the donors was unknown, age-related changes in expanded clonotypes may potentially have been confounded. Estimates of total diversity from one million sequenced T cells were regarded as lower bounds and underestimates. The percentage of naive T cells measured by flow cytometry correlated strongly with observed TCR beta diversity. Observed TCR beta diversity per million T cells fell roughly linearly with age, and a significant reduction was already apparent by age about 36. Compared with the aged group, more naive CD4+ T cells, fewer expanded clones and increased TCR diversity were shown by the long-lived group, suggesting age selection. Since profiling was done on bulk unsorted PBMCs, naive and antigen-experienced compartments could not be conclusively compared.

Library method: 5' RACE. Sequencing was performed on an Illumina HiSeq 2500. A second about 7 to 11 cycle PCR used a sample-barcoded 5' primer and a J-beta primer mix. A unique molecular identifier was introduced onto each TCR beta cDNA molecule by a template-switch 5' adaptor carrying 12 random nucleotides. Each sample yielded at least 3 million CDR3-containing paired-end reads. The Mint cDNA synthesis kit, primed by a TRBC-specific oligonucleotide, was used to synthesize first-strand cDNA from all RNA. After uracil-DNA glycosylase treatment, a first 18-cycle PCR used universal primers M1SS and BC2_uni_R on all cDNA. Turning to the authors' computational methods: Normalization of each sample was performed by random selection of 1 million high-quality reads, each carrying a distinct molecular identifier. Instead of being binned into consensus sequences, reads with shared molecular identifiers were discarded. MiTCR, with a Q25 quality threshold and the strictest error-elimination algorithm, was used for CDR3 identification, clonotype clustering and error correction. A nonparametric unseen species model using Euler transformation provided a lower-bound estimate of total TCR beta diversity. TCRdb reworked the public reads: Q25 trimming with fastp, MiXCR clone assembly, productive beta chains retained. Each entry merges the rows of one CDR3 protein and shows their most common DNA and genes. The authors' filters were not applied to this entry. In this sample the table shows 720,000 or so distinct CDR3 sequences, approximately 40% of which occur a single time. The ten largest clones capture roughly 30% of the sample.

Comments on this clonotype: This clone's antigen is unknown. No base qualities exist here, and no much larger clone lies one base off it.

Systemically healthy Caucasian individuals from Russia, 35 to 40 in total and aged about 6 to 100 years, were included as donors. Around 10 milliliters of peripheral blood were drawn from each donor into EDTA-treated Vacutainer tubes. Ficoll-Paque density-gradient centrifugation was used to isolate PBMCs, with at least 6.5 million per sample. Total RNA, at least 6 micrograms per sample, was extracted from PBMCs with Trizol reagent. For every donor, flow cytometry on a PBMC aliquot measured the percentage of naive CD45RAhigh/CD27high T cells. CDR1 and CDR2, per the germline V gene (reference sequence), are LGHDT and YNNKEL. The CDR3 contains 11 residues, cysteine and phenylalanine counted. Only the CDR3 DNA is retained, 33 bases long and in frame from the first base. V is cut by 1 base and J by 11 bases, and the space between the germline ends is 7 bases.

Sequencing was performed on blood. The receptor's source is a man of 80 years or more in good health. The rearrangement combines TRBV3-1 with TRBJ2-3; the D gene identity is not certain. In nucleotides, the sequence is TGTGCCAGCAGCCAAGCCAGGATGCAGTATTTT. Its translation is CASSQARMQYF.